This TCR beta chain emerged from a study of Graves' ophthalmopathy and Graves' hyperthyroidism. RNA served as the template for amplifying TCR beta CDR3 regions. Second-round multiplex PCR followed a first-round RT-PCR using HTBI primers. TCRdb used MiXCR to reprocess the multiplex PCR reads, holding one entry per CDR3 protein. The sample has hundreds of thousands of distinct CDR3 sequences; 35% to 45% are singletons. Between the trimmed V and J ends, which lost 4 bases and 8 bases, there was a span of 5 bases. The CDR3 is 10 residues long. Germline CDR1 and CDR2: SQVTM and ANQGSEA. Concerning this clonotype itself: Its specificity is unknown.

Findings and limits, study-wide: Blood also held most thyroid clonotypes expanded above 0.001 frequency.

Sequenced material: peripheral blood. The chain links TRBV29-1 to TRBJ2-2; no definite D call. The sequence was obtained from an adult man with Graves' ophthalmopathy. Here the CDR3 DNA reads TGCAGCGTTGGGGCAGGGGAGCTGTTTTTT. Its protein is CSVGAGELFF.